This paragraph covers one T cell receptor (beta chain) sequence. Germline lookup yields CDR1 KGHDR and CDR2 SFDVKD. V was trimmed by 0 bases and J by 1 base, leaving 13 bases between them. The CDR3 runs to 17 residues. Repertoires were generated with immunoSEQ multiplex PCR, while TCRdb's copy carries only in-frame clones and drops some. The data hold about 140,000 clones, with 65% to 80% observed a single time. This sample stems from a study of blood T cell repertoires in COVID-19. The V and J genes are TRBV24-1 and TRBJ2-3, with D perhaps matching TRBD2 (5 bases). Sequenced: peripheral blood. This receptor was obtained from a man aged 50 or older with acute or convalescent COVID-19. The CDR3 here is CATSDLQAVGGTDTQYF. The CDR3 DNA sequence: TGTGCCACCAGTGATTTGCAGGCAGTCGGGGGCACAGATACGCAGTATTTT.